The sequence of this TCR beta chain was determined in a study of shared clonotypes between healthy human individuals. Trimming cost V 6 bases and J 2 bases, with 17 bases left between them. CDR3 length: 16 amino acids. The germline V gene encodes CDR1 SEHNR and CDR2 FQNEAQ (reference sequence). Some clones are missing from TCRdb's copy, which holds only in-frame ones; the method was immunoSEQ multiplex PCR. The sample includes about 1,900,000 clones, roughly 95% of them seen just once. In the naive CD8 group, cells lacked CD45RO and were positively selected for CCR7, so terminally differentiated effector memory CD45RA+ cells were left out.

V usage is TRBV7-9 and J usage is TRBJ2-1; D could derive from TRBD1 or TRBD2 (5 bases each). Sequenced sample: naive CD8+ T cells sorted from blood. The TCR sequence derives from a man between 18 and 29 years old in good health. In DNA form, the CDR3 reads TGTGCCAGCAGACCCACTCATGGGGGAGCCTACAATGAGCAGTTCTTC. As protein: CASRPTHGGAYNEQFF.